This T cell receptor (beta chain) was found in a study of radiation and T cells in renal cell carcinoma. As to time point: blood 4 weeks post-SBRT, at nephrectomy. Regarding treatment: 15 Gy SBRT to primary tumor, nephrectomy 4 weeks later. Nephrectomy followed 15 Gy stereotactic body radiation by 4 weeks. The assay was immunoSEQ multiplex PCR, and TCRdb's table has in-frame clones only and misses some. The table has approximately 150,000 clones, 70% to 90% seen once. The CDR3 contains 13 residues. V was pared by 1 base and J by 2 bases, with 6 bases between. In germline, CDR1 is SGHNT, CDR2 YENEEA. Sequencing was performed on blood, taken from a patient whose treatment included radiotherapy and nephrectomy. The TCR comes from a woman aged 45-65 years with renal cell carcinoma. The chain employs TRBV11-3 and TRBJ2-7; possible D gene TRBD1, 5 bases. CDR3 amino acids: CASSLGRAYEQYF. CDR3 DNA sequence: TGTGCCAGCAGCTTAGGCAGGGCCTACGAGCAGTACTTC.